The 6 T cell receptor beta chains below were found in one sample sequenced in a study of T cells in localized non-small cell lung cancer. Sequenced by immunoSEQ multiplex PCR; TCRdb stores in-frame clones only, minus some. The top ten clones hold approximately 8.6% of a sample with about 41,000 clones, 83% of them seen once. The sample here was PBMCs, taken before any cancer treatment. All receptors come from a man aged 35 to 69 with stage II lung adenocarcinoma.

The chain is built from TRBV6-5 and TRBJ1-1, with 8 nucleotides matching TRBD1. CDR1 and CDR2 from the germline V gene are MNHEY and SVGAGI. The length of the CDR3 is 13 residues. With V trimmed by 7 bases and J by 6 bases, 7 bases remained unmatched. The CDR3 bases are TGTGCCAGCACCCCGGACAGGGCGGCTGAAGCTTTCTTT. Translated: CASTPDRAAEAFF.

The chain couples TRBV19 to TRBJ2-3, with TRBD2 identical over 9 bases. The CDR3 loop spans 14 amino acids. V gave up 8 bases and J gave up 5 bases; unmatched junction bases: 8. Germline V gene lookup returns CDR1 LNHDA and CDR2 SQIVND (reference sequence). As DNA, the CDR3 is TGTGCCAGTCTCGAGCGGGGGGTAGGAGATACGCAGTATTTT. This sequence encodes CASLERGVGDTQYF.

CDR3 nucleotides: TGTGCCACCCAGAACACCGGGGAGCTGTTTTTT. Translation gives CATQNTGELFF. The V call is TRBV19, the J call TRBJ2-2; no clear D. The V and J ends lost 10 bases and 1 base respectively, with 4 bases between them. CDR1 is LNHDA and CDR2 is SQIVND in the germline V gene (reference sequence). This CDR3 region has 11 residues.

The chain has TRBV14 and TRBJ2-3, with D perhaps given as TRBD1 or TRBD2 (6 bases each). The germline V and J ends were trimmed by 4 bases and 2 bases, with 10 bases remaining between them. Germline assignment: CDR1 SGHDN and CDR2 FVKESK. The CDR3 is 14 amino acids. The CDR3 bases are TGTGCCAGCAGCCCCCGGGGGCACACAGATACGCAGTATTTT. Its protein product is CASSPRGHTDTQYF. The variable domain in full, completed from reference TRBV14 and TRBJ2-3, reads EAGVTQFPSHSVIEKGQTVTLRCDPISGHDNLYWYRRVMGKEIKFLLHFVKESKQDESGMPNNRFLAERTGGTYSTLKVQPAELEDSGVYFCASSPRGHTDTQYFGPGTRLTVL.

The chain uses TRBV6-6 and TRBJ1-2; TRBD1 might be the D (6 bases). The germline V gene has CDR1 MNHNY and CDR2 SVGAGI (reference sequence). CDR3 length equals 13 residues. The germline V and J ends were trimmed by 6 bases and 4 bases, with 12 bases remaining between them. CDR3 sequence reads: CASRRDTTYGYTF. DNA for the CDR3: TGTGCCAGCAGGAGGGACACCACCTATGGCTACACCTTC.

The chain couples TRBV18 to TRBJ2-1; 11 positions match TRBD2. Germline CDR1 and CDR2: KGHSH and LQKENI. V lost 6 bases, J lost 1 base, and 5 bases stayed unmatched. This CDR3 is built from 16 residues. CDR3 protein: CASSLRLAGSYNEQFF. The CDR3 DNA is TGTGCCAGCTCCCTAAGACTAGCGGGGTCCTACAATGAGCAGTTCTTC.